These T cell receptor beta chains were read from a single sample in a study of cytomegalovirus exposure and HLA in healthy donors. Only in-frame clones appear in the TCRdb table, and some are missing; sequencing was by immunoSEQ multiplex PCR. The sample has around 100,000 clones, over 70% seen once. The sample consisted of PBMCs. The receptors come from a man between 45 and 60 years old in good health and CMV-seropositive. Both conserved end residues are part of each CDR3. A D gene is named only where the DNA matches it firmly. Only part of the rows carry a size: once, few, many, or a class if the clone is expanded.

abundance	d_gene	j_gene	v_gene	CDR3nt	CDR3aa
.	.	TRBJ1-1	TRBV25-1	TGTGCCAGCACTAAAGCGGGGCAGGGGACTGAAGCTTTCTTT	CASTKAGQGTEAFF
.	.	TRBJ1-4	TRBV18	TGTGCCAGCTCACGAACCGGGGGGGCAACTAATGAAAAACTGTTTTTT	CASSRTGGATNEKLFF
.	.	TRBJ2-3	TRBV7-9	TGTGCCAGCCCTAAAGCCGGGACAGATACGCAGTATTTT	CASPKAGTDTQYF
.	TRBD2	TRBJ2-1	TRBV11-1	TGTGCCAGCAGCTTTGGGGGGACTAGCGGTTACCACAATGAGCAGTTCTTC	CASSFGGTSGYHNEQFF
.	.	TRBJ2-7	TRBV21-1	TGTGCCAGCAGCAAAGTCCCTTACGAGCAGTACTTC	CASSKVPYEQYF
.	TRBD1	TRBJ1-1	TRBV19	TGTGCCAGTAAGTATGGCGGGACAGCGAACACTGAAGCTTTCTTT	CASKYGGTANTEAFF
.	TRBD1	TRBJ1-1	TRBV18	TGTGCCAGCTCACCACCCGGACAGGGAATTGGCACTGAAGCTTTCTTT	CASSPPGQGIGTEAFF
.	TRBD2	TRBJ2-1	TRBV9	TGTGCCAGCAGGAGCGGGAGTAAAAATGAGCAGTTCTTC	CASRSGSKNEQFF
.	TRBD1	TRBJ2-7	TRBV4-1	TGCGCCAGCAGCGGAACCAGGGACAGCCTATTTACCTACGAGCAGTACTTC	CASSGTRDSLFTYEQYF
.	TRBD2	TRBJ2-7	TRBV2	TGTGCAAAGTCGTCCAGCGGGACCACCTACGAGCAGTACTTC	CAKSSSGTTYEQYF
few	.	TRBJ2-1	TRBV21-1	TGTGCCAGCAGCCCCCGGGGGGCCTTTGAGGGGTGGCGGGAAGATCTTTACAATGAGCAGTTCTTC	CASSPRGAFEGWREDLYNEQFF
.	TRBD2	TRBJ2-3	TRBV5-1	TGCGCCAGCAGCTTGGGCCCGGGAGGGAGCACAGATACGCAGTATTTT	CASSLGPGGSTDTQYF
.	TRBD1	TRBJ1-2	TRBV7-2	TGTGCCAGCAGCTTCTGGACAGGGGATTATGGCTACACCTTC	CASSFWTGDYGYTF
.	.	TRBJ2-7	TRBV5-8	TGTGCCAGCAGCTCAGGCCTCAGCTCCTACGAGCAGTACTTC	CASSSGLSSYEQYF
.	TRBD1	TRBJ2-5	TRBV14	TGTGCCAGCAGCCGGACAGGGCGATGGGAGACCCAGTACTTC	CASSRTGRWETQYF
.	.	TRBJ2-7	TRBV5-4	TGTGCCAGCAGCTTCGGCGGGGCAGGGGAGCAGTACTTC	CASSFGGAGEQYF
.	.	TRBJ2-2	TRBV7-9	TGTGCCAGCAGCTTAGTAGGGGGCACCGGGGAGCTGTTTTTT	CASSLVGGTGELFF
.	.	TRBJ1-1	TRBV7-9	TGTGCCAGCAGCTTAGGACAGATGAACACTGAAGCTTTCTTT	CASSLGQMNTEAFF
.	TRBD2	TRBJ2-1	TRBV6-4	TGTGCCAGCAGTTCCGGGACTAGCGGGAGCGATGAGCAGTTCTTC	CASSSGTSGSDEQFF
once	TRBD1	TRBJ2-3	TRBV7-3	TGTGCCAGCAGCTTAACTTCCCAGGGGGCGATAGATACGCAGTATTTT	CASSLTSQGAIDTQYF
once	TRBD1	TRBJ2-1	TRBV5-6	TGTGCCAGCAGCCCCTCCCAGGGGGTTCCCTACAATGAGCAGTTCTTC	CASSPSQGVPYNEQFF
.	TRBD2	TRBJ2-7	TRBV7-2	TGTGCCAGCAGCGCCGCCGGGACTAGAAACCACTACGAGCAGTACTTC	CASSAAGTRNHYEQYF
.	TRBD1	TRBJ2-2	TRBV7-3	TGTGCCAGCAGCTTAAATCCGGGACAGGGAGAGCTGTTTTTT	CASSLNPGQGELFF
few	TRBD1	TRBJ2-3	TRBV18	TGTGCCAGCTCACCAGGACAGGCGAGCACAGATACGCAGTATTTT	CASSPGQASTDTQYF
.	.	TRBJ1-1	TRBV27	TGTGCCAGCAGTAAAGGGACAGAAGCTTTCTTT	CASSKGTEAFF
.	TRBD2	TRBJ2-7	TRBV14	TGTGCCAGCAGCCAAGATGGGGCTAGCGGGAGGTACGAGCAGTACTTC	CASSQDGASGRYEQYF
.	.	TRBJ2-5	TRBV6-6	TGTGCCAGCAGTTTTCAGGGGCGCGCGGAAGAGCAGTACTTC	CASSFQGRAEEQYF
few	.	TRBJ2-4	TRBV6-5	TGTGCCAGCAGTACCACAGGGACGGGTCTTGGCATTCAGTACTTC	CASSTTGTGLGIQYF
.	TRBD1	TRBJ2-7	TRBV19	TGTGCCAGTAGGAGTAGGACAGGGGGTGGCGAGCAGTACTTC	CASRSRTGGGEQYF
.	.	TRBJ1-1	TRBV6-1	TGTGCCAGCAGATACACAAGCGCTGAAGCTTTCTTT	CASRYTSAEAFF
once	.	TRBJ1-6	TRBV27	TGTGCCAGCAGTTTCCAGGGAGGTAGGGATTCACCCCTCCACTTT	CASSFQGGRDSPLHF
.	TRBD1	TRBJ2-1	TRBV18	TGTGCCAGCTCACCACCGAACAGGGGGAGCAATGAGCAGTTCTTC	CASSPPNRGSNEQFF
.	.	TRBJ2-7	TRBV28	TGTGCCAGCAGTTCCACAGGGCGCGAGCAGTACTTC	CASSSTGREQYF
.	.	TRBJ2-1	TRBV4-2	TGTGCCAGCAGCCGACAAACCAATGAGCAGTTCTTC	CASSRQTNEQFF
few	.	TRBJ2-2	TRBV14	TGTGCCAGCAGCCAATCTTCAGGGTACGCCGGGGAGCTGTTTTTT	CASSQSSGYAGELFF
.	TRBD2	TRBJ2-2	TRBV30	TGTGCCTGGAGTGTACGGGGCGGGAGTGGCACCGGGGAGCTGTTTTTT	CAWSVRGGSGTGELFF
.	TRBD2	TRBJ2-7	TRBV15	TGTGCCACCTCACTAGCGTTGGGTGAGCAGTACTTC	CATSLALGEQYF
.	TRBD1	TRBJ2-5	TRBV7-6	TGTGCCAGCAGCTTAGCTTGGACAGGCCAAGAGACCCAGTACTTC	CASSLAWTGQETQYF
.	TRBD2	TRBJ2-7	TRBV7-2	TGTGCCAGCAGCTTACACAGCGGGAGTTTCTACGAGCAGTACTTC	CASSLHSGSFYEQYF
.	.	TRBJ2-5	TRBV30	TGTGCCTGGAGTGTACAACAGGATGACCAAGAGACCCAGTACTTC	CAWSVQQDDQETQYF
.	TRBD1	TRBJ2-2	TRBV10-3	TGTGCCATCAGTGGTCCTCGGACAGGGAGCACCGGGGAGCTGTTTTTT	CAISGPRTGSTGELFF
.	TRBD2	TRBJ2-1	TRBV10-2	TGCGCCAGCAGTGAGTGGGGCGGGGGAAGGGGCAATGAGCAGTTCTTC	CASSEWGGGRGNEQFF
.	.	TRBJ2-3	TRBV19	TGTGCCAGTGGAGCGGGCACAGATACGCAGTATTTT	CASGAGTDTQYF
.	.	TRBJ2-7	TRBV30	TGTGCCTGGAGCCAATCGACAGTGGGGGAGCAGTACTTC	CAWSQSTVGEQYF
.	TRBD1	TRBJ2-5	TRBV7-9	TGTGCCAGCAGCCACCGGGACAGGGGTTCGCAAGAGACCCAGTACTTC	CASSHRDRGSQETQYF
.	.	TRBJ1-1	TRBV28	TGTGCCAGCAAGACAGAGATGAACACTGAAGCTTTCTTT	CASKTEMNTEAFF
.	.	TRBJ2-3	TRBV11-3	TGTGCCAGCAGCTTAGGGCCGGGACACACAGATACGCAGTATTTT	CASSLGPGHTDTQYF
.	TRBD1	TRBJ2-7	TRBV7-8	TGTGCCAGCAGCTTAGTGGATCGGGACAGGGGATCCTACGAGCAGTACTTC	CASSLVDRDRGSYEQYF
.	TRBD2	TRBJ2-1	TRBV7-2	TGTGCCAGCAGCGAAACTAGCGGGAGTATAAATGAGCAGTTCTTC	CASSETSGSINEQFF
once	TRBD1	TRBJ1-5	TRBV29-1	TGCAGCGTTGAGACAGGGGGAGGGGAGCCCCAGCATTTT	CSVETGGGEPQHF
.	TRBD2	TRBJ2-5	TRBV5-1	TGCGCCAGCAGCTTGGAAGGCGGGAGGGTCCAAGAGACCCAGTACTTC	CASSLEGGRVQETQYF
.	TRBD2	TRBJ2-3	TRBV30	TGTGCCTTCCGCCTTATAGCGGGAGGGCCCCTTGCGCAGTATTTT	CAFRLIAGGPLAQYF
few	.	TRBJ2-1	TRBV11-2	TGTGCCAGCAGCTCCCGGACAGTTTTAAATGAGCAGTTCTTC	CASSSRTVLNEQFF
.	.	TRBJ1-1	TRBV7-3	TGTGCCAGCAGCCGACAACTAGACACTGAAGCTTTCTTT	CASSRQLDTEAFF
.	.	TRBJ2-1	TRBV19	TGTGCCAGTATCGGCAGGGTCAATGAGCAGTTCTTC	CASIGRVNEQFF